This passage covers 21 T cell receptor beta chains from one sample sequenced in a study of spatial heterogeneity in lung cancer. The sample's time point: sample taken at primary tumor resection. TCRs were sequenced from unsorted whole RNA of tumor, nontumor lung or PBMC. TCRdb independently ran MiXCR on the 5' RACE reads; one entry per CDR3 protein. The repertoire holds tens of thousands of distinct CDR3 sequences, 5.2% seen once, with roughly 25% in the top ten. This specimen consisted of PBMCs, obtained at surgery. Receptors originate from a female donor with early-stage non-small cell lung cancer.

This clonotype was seen only a few times. The junction departs from the called germline gene at one end, perhaps through a read error. The V call is TRBV7-7, the J call TRBJ2-5; 8 bases are a match to TRBD2. The CDR3 loop spans 16 amino acids. Germline lookup yields CDR1 SSHAT and CDR2 FNYEAQ (reference sequence). The CDR3 region has the DNA TGTGCTAGCAGCTTAGGGTCCAGCGGGGGCCAAGAGACCCAGTACTTC. Encoded protein: CASSLGSSGGQETQYF.

This clonotype was detected many times. The CDR3 here is CASGNRGLGYGYTF. DNA of the CDR3: TGTGCCAGCGGGAACAGGGGTTTGGGCTATGGCTACACCTTC. The chain carries TRBV6-5 and TRBJ1-2; 7 bases map to TRBD1. Trimming took 8 bases from V and 4 from J; bases not matched to a gene: 10. Germline assignment: CDR1 MNHEY and CDR2 SVGAGI. The CDR3 sequence is 14 residues long.

A note on this clonotype: The junction differs from germline at one of its ends, possibly a read error. The J gene is TRBJ2-7, the V gene TRBV20-1; 10 bases align to TRBD2. The length of the CDR3 is 14 residues. Germline V gene lookup returns CDR1 DFQATT and CDR2 SNEGSKA (reference sequence). The CDR3 reads CSASGTSVSSEQYF. The CDR3, as DNA: TGCAGTGCTTCCGGGACTAGCGTCTCCTCCGAGCAGTACTTC.

This clonotype was detected many times. This sequence joins TRBV6-2 or TRBV6-3 and TRBJ2-7; 7 positions agree with TRBD2. The germline gives CDR1 MNHEY, CDR2 SVGEGT. The CDR3 runs 13 residues. With V trimmed by 6 bases and J by 5 bases, 7 bases remained unmatched. CDR3 region: CASSQRGGDEQYF. CDR3 DNA: TGTGCCAGCAGCCAGCGGGGAGGGGACGAGCAGTACTTC.

J is TRBJ2-1 and V is TRBV2, with 11 bases fitting TRBD2. The CDR3 length is 16 residues. J was trimmed by 3 bases and V by 4 bases; bases with no gene match: 5. The V gene's germline CDR1 is SNHLY and CDR2 FYNNEI. The CDR3 region has the DNA TGTGCCAGCAGTGTTCTAGCGGGGGGAATCTACAATGAGCAGTTCTTC. This sequence encodes CASSVLAGGIYNEQFF.

Ten or more counts support this clonotype. This rearrangement joins TRBV4-2 to TRBJ2-5; 12 bases fit TRBD2. The germline gives CDR1 LGHNA, CDR2 YNFKEQ. This CDR3 has 15 amino acids. Losses at the gene ends were 4 bases for V and 5 bases for J; bases not matched to a gene: 5. CDR3 in amino acids: CASSPSGGAEETQYF. As DNA, the CDR3 is TGTGCCAGCAGCCCTAGCGGGGGGGCAGAGGAGACCCAGTACTTC.

This clonotype was observed many times. CDR3 bases: TGTGCCAGCAGCTTATTTGGGAATGAAAAACTGTTTTTT. Residues: CASSLFGNEKLFF. The chain is built from TRBV7-9 and TRBJ1-4; D gene unclear. V was cut by 2 bases and J by 5 bases, with 6 bases left in between. This CDR3 has 13 residues. Germline loops: CDR1 SEHNR, CDR2 FQNEAQ (reference sequence).

This clonotype was observed at least ten times. J is TRBJ1-1 and V is TRBV12-3 or TRBV12-4, with D uncertain. The CDR3 runs to 15 residues. Between the trimmed V and J ends, which lost 5 bases and 6 bases, there was a span of 19 bases. The CDR3 is CASSPYKPRGAEAFF. As DNA, the CDR3 is TGTGCCAGCAGTCCCTACAAGCCTCGCGGGGCTGAAGCTTTCTTT.

This clonotype was counted many times. This chain uses TRBV6-2 or TRBV6-3 with TRBJ2-5, with D hard to call. Germline V lookup: CDR1 MNHEY, CDR2 SVGEGT. The CDR3 covers 11 residues. Trimming shortened V by 6 bases and J by 6 bases, and 8 bases separated the two germline ends. The CDR3 spells CASSPTKTQYF. The CDR3 bases are TGTGCCAGCAGCCCGACGAAGACCCAGTACTTC.

At least ten counts were recorded for this clonotype. This rearrangement joins TRBV15 to TRBJ2-3, with D tentatively TRBD1 or TRBD2 (6 bases each). CDR3 size: 16 residues. CDR1 LNHNV and CDR2 YYDKDF come from the germline V gene (reference sequence). Trimming pared 9 bases from V and 3 bases from J, leaving 22 bases between. The CDR3 loop reads CATTQSGAGQTDTQYF. DNA for the CDR3: TGTGCCACGACGCAATCGGGGGCAGGACAAACAGATACGCAGTATTTT.

There are a few counts of this clonotype. The rearrangement joins TRBV7-9 to TRBJ1-1; no reliable D call. V was clipped by 1 base and J by 2 bases, with 5 bases between them. Germline values: CDR1 SEHNR, CDR2 FQNEAQ (reference sequence). The length of the CDR3 is 13 residues. CDR3 amino acids: CASSLEGNTEAFF. As DNA, the CDR3 is TGTGCCAGCAGCTTAGAGGGAAACACTGAAGCTTTCTTT.

The chain has TRBV12-3 or TRBV12-4 and TRBJ1-4; the match to TRBD1 covers 7 bases. V was pared by 5 bases and J by 2 bases, with 8 bases of the junction left unmatched. The CDR3 length is 16 residues. The CDR3 sequence is CASSKTGEGTNEKLFF. As DNA, the CDR3 is TGTGCCAGCAGTAAAACAGGGGAGGGCACTAATGAAAAACTGTTTTTT.

This clonotype was picked up many times. The V and J genes are TRBV6-7 and TRBJ2-5, with TRBD2 matching 9 bases. Being an ORF, TRBV6-7 has a function that is uncertain. Losses at the gene ends were 4 bases for V and 1 base for J; bases not matched to a gene: 13. The CDR3 runs 18 residues. The CDR3 protein is CASSSSPPGLAGQETQYF. The CDR3 DNA reads TGTGCCAGCAGTTCCTCTCCGCCGGGACTAGCTGGCCAAGAGACCCAGTACTTC.

The sample holds many counts of this clonotype. The chain has TRBV5-5 and TRBJ2-7; D unresolved. The V and J ends lost 4 bases and 5 bases respectively, with 10 bases between them. The CDR3 loop spans 12 amino acids. The germline V gene has CDR1 SGHKS and CDR2 YYEKEE (reference sequence). This CDR3 is CASSLSLDEQYF. The CDR3 region has the DNA TGTGCCAGCAGCCTCTCATTGGACGAGCAGTACTTC.

This clonotype was recorded many times. The CDR3: CATIPGQGRVTEAFF. The CDR3 bases are TGTGCCACCATCCCGGGACAGGGGCGAGTAACTGAAGCTTTCTTT. The chain couples TRBV2 to TRBJ1-1; TRBD1 agrees at 10 bases. With 10 bases clipped from V and 5 bases from J, the junction kept 13 bases outside the gene matches. The CDR3 totals 15 residues. Germline V gene data show CDR1 as SNHLY and CDR2 as FYNNEI.

This clonotype is a singleton in its sample. The CDR3 nucleotides read TGCAGTGCTAACTGGGACTACGAGCAGTACTTC. It specifies CSANWDYEQYF. The chain has TRBV20-1 and TRBJ2-7; D remains ambiguous. Germline CDR1 reads DFQATT; CDR2 reads SNEGSKA (reference sequence). The CDR3 runs to 11 residues. Trimming cost V 4 bases and J 3 bases, with 7 bases left between them.

This clonotype has only a few counts. The chain recombines TRBV7-3 with TRBJ2-1, with 11 bases that match TRBD2. J lost 4 bases, V lost 5 bases, and 4 bases had no gene match. Germline V gene data show CDR1 as SGHTA and CDR2 as FQGTGA. This CDR3 spans 15 amino acids. The CDR3 reads CASSITSGGYNEQFF. In DNA form, the CDR3 reads TGTGCCAGCAGCATCACTAGCGGGGGTTACAATGAGCAGTTCTTC.

This clonotype showed up many times. The rearrangement links TRBV7-6 to TRBJ2-7; D not certain. The V gene lost 1 base and the J gene lost 4 bases, with 5 bases spanning the gap. The CDR3 has 12 amino acids. Germline V gives CDR1 SGHVS, CDR2 FNYEAQ. The CDR3, as DNA: TGTGCCAGCAGCTTAGGGCAGTACGAGCAGTACTTC. It specifies CASSLGQYEQYF. Filled out from reference TRBV7-6 and TRBJ2-7, the complete variable domain reads GAGVSQSPRYKVTKRGQDVALRCDPISGHVSLYWYRQALGQGPEFLTYFNYEAQQDKSGLPNDRFSAERPEGSISTLTIQRTEQRDSAMYRCASSLGQYEQYFGPGTRLTVT.

This clonotype appeared many times. The chain carries TRBV11-2 and TRBJ1-5, with D uncertain. Trimming removed 5 bases from V and 9 bases from J, with 11 bases in between. Per germline, CDR1 SGHAT and CDR2 FQNNGV. CDR3 size: 12 residues. Here the CDR3 DNA reads TGTGCCAGCAGCATCCCCCGCGGGCCCCAGCATTTT. Translating it yields CASSIPRGPQHF.

This clonotype has ten or more counts. The rearrangement joins TRBV4-3 to TRBJ2-7; D unresolved. The V end was cut by 0 bases, the J end by 3 bases, with 12 bases between. Germline V gives CDR1 LGHNA, CDR2 YSLEER. CDR3 length equals 15 residues. CDR3 bases: TGCGCCAGCAGCCAAGATATAGTTGGGGACTACGAGCAGTACTTC. It translates to CASSQDIVGDYEQYF.

This clonotype was counted many times. The rearrangement uses TRBV7-6 and TRBJ2-7; TRBD1 matches 9 bases. V was clipped by 2 bases and J by 1 base; unmatched bases: 3. Germline CDR1 and CDR2: SGHVS and FNYEAQ. The CDR3 spans 15 residues. The CDR3 bases are TGTGCCAGCAGCTTAAGAGGGACAGGGTCCTACGAGCAGTACTTC. It encodes CASSLRGTGSYEQYF.